This TCR beta chain was documented in a study of blood T cell repertoires in COVID-19. Overall study context: Samples taken during acute and convalescent COVID-19 were collected in the United States, Italy and Spain.

In the original processing: Using reference gene primer amplification, nucleated cell counts were estimated. Here immunoSEQ multiplex PCR was the method, and the copy in TCRdb shows in-frame clones only, minus some. V, J and clone size reflect that table, while D and trimming were determined from the DNA. This repertoire shows about 250,000 clones, roughly 80% found once; its top ten account for roughly 3.6%. V shed 0 bases and J 4 bases; nucleotides not matched to a gene: 12. This CDR3 comprises 17 residues. Germline V gene sequence: CDR1 SGHNT, CDR2 YYREEE (reference sequence). Donors were grouped by their self-reported clinical history. Before being deemed recovered, Cohort 3 donors had two negative PCRs, clearance, or symptom resolution.

This sequence was found in a man between 50 and 59 years old who had recovered from COVID-19. The chain carries TRBV5-4 and TRBJ1-2; the match to TRBD1 covers 7 bases. Input material: PBMCs or T cells enriched from blood (not recorded which). The CDR3 region is CASSLVGRDSNFYGYTF. The CDR3 DNA is TGTGCCAGCAGCTTGGTCGGAAGGGACAGCAACTTCTATGGCTACACCTTC.